This TCR beta chain came from a study of blood T cell repertoires in COVID-19. Study as a whole: The United States, Italy and Spain provided the acute and convalescent COVID-19 samples. T cells, B-cell-depleted T cells, or PBMCs supplied cDNA or gDNA.

V shed 6 bases, J shed 1 base, and the junction held 6 bases outside the gene matches. The CDR3 runs to 17 residues. In germline, CDR1 is SNHLY, CDR2 FYNNEI. This clone was counted once. In the original analysis: For nucleated cells, counts were estimated from reference gene primer amplification. Sequencing was performed with immunoSEQ multiplex PCR; in TCRdb, only in-frame clones are kept and a portion is missing. For V, J and clone size, that table is used; D and trimming come from the DNA. The profile shows around 230,000 clones, around 85% of them singletons. The chain has TRBV2 and TRBJ2-6, with 10 bases matching TRBD1. Sequenced material: peripheral blood. This TCR came from an elderly woman with acute or convalescent COVID-19. The CDR3 DNA reads TGTGCCAGCAGGGACAGGGGGTCCCTTTCTGGGGCCAACGTCCTGACTTTC. It translates to CASRDRGSLSGANVLTF.